Listed here is a single T cell receptor beta chain. The CDR3 is 13 amino acids. Germline V gene sequence: CDR1 SGDLS, CDR2 YYNGEE. V shed 4 bases and J shed 3 bases, with 8 bases lying between them. These data are taken from a study of blood T cell repertoires in COVID-19. In the study overall: The study drew acute and convalescent COVID-19 samples from the United States, Italy and Spain.

Cohort assignment relied on participant-reported clinical history. Authors' methods: Estimates of nucleated cell counts were drawn from the amplification of reference gene primers. Some clones are missing from TCRdb's copy, which holds only in-frame ones; the method was immunoSEQ multiplex PCR. V and J calls and clone size are copied from that table; D and trimming were computed from the DNA. The sample includes approximately 230,000 clones, around 80% seen only once; the top ten take over 14%. The sequenced material came from PBMCs or T cells enriched from blood (not recorded which). The clonotype comes from a man aged 35 to 55 who had recovered from COVID-19. V and J are TRBV9 and TRBJ2-1, with a weak D call TRBD2 (5 bases). The CDR3, as DNA: TGTGCCAGCAGCACCAGCGGCTACAATGAGCAGTTCTTC. Its protein product is CASSTSGYNEQFF.